This T cell receptor beta chain was documented in a study of vaccination and CD4 T cells after COVID-19. Turning to the study itself: Median time from COVID diagnosis to post-COVID sampling was 101 days (35 to 161). Cells received overlapping spike peptides from SARS-CoV-2, HCoV-NL63, HCoV-OC43 and HCoV-229E as stimulation. Study-wide findings and caveats: Spike mono-reactivity was shown by 304 of 307 vaccine-specific clones in convalescent patients.

Sequencing of cultured CD4+ T cell DNA used the Oncomine TCR Beta short-read assay. TCRdb ran MiXCR on the PCR reads and lists one entry per CDR3 protein. The sample holds approximately 19,000 distinct CDR3 sequences, 43% seen once. Treatment defined: approximately 9-day PBMC culture with coronavirus spike peptide pools or control peptides (ViraFEST assay). The CDR3 sequence is 20 residues long. Per the germline V gene, CDR1 is SEHNR and CDR2 is FQNEAQ (reference sequence). J gave up 0 bases and V 3 bases, and 6 bases lay outside the gene matches. In the case of this clonotype: Its antigen is unknown.

The clonotype was recovered from a human donor who had recovered from COVID-19. The specimen sequenced was CD4+ T cells from blood, cultured in vitro. The genes are TRBV7-9 and TRBJ2-6; 15 bases match TRBD2. CDR3: CASSLGLAGGTVSGANVLTF. The CDR3 bases are TGTGCCAGCAGCTTGGGACTAGCGGGAGGAACGGTCTCTGGGGCCAACGTCCTGACTTTC.